The 3 T cell receptor beta chains reported below all come from one sample, sequenced in a study of cytomegalovirus exposure and HLA in healthy donors. The PCR used 60 Vbeta and 13 Jbeta primers. Assay: immunoSEQ multiplex PCR; the TCRdb copy retains only in-frame clones and omits some. In the table there are fewer than 200,000 clones, 82% of which are singletons. The sample comprised PBMCs. The origin of the receptors is a male donor in good health and CMV-seronegative.

The chain recombines TRBV28 with TRBJ1-1; D gene unclear. V gave up 6 bases and J gave up 8 bases, with 13 bases separating them. Looked up from germline, CDR1 is MDHEN and CDR2 is SYDVKM. The CDR3 spans 12 residues. The CDR3 DNA sequence: TGTGCCAGCAGCTTCCGGGAAGCAGAAGCTTTCTTT. Protein sequence: CASSFREAEAFF.

The chain uses TRBV7-9 and TRBJ2-7, with no clear D. The germline V gene has CDR1 SEHNR and CDR2 FQNEAQ (reference sequence). The V gene lost 5 bases and the J gene lost 9 bases, with 11 bases spanning the gap. This CDR3 is 11 amino acids long. CDR3 sequence reads: CASSLHTRQYF. The DNA for the CDR3 is TGTGCCAGCAGCCTGCACACAAGGCAGTACTTC. Combining the CDR3 with reference TRBV7-9 and TRBJ2-7 gives the whole variable domain DTGVSQNPRHKITKRGQNVTFRCDPISEHNRLYWYRQTLGQGPEFLTYFQNEAQLEKSRLLSDRFSAERPKGSFSTLEIQRTEQGDSAMYLCASSLHTRQYFGPGTRLTVT.

V is TRBV30 and J is TRBJ1-4; D is ambiguous. Trimming stripped 2 bases from V and 3 bases from J, with 7 bases between. In germline, CDR1 is GTSNPN, CDR2 SVGIG (reference sequence). The CDR3 consists of 13 residues. The CDR3, as DNA: TGTGCCTGGAGTTTCGGAGCTAATGAAAAACTGTTTTTT. The encoded protein is CAWSFGANEKLFF. The variable domain in full, completed from reference TRBV30 and TRBJ1-4, reads SQTIHQWPATLVQPVGSPLSLECTVEGTSNPNLYWYRQAAGRGLQLLFYSVGIGQISSEVPQNLSASRPQDRQFILSSKKLLLSDSGFYLCAWSFGANEKLFFGSGTQLSVL.